The rows below give T cell receptor beta chains drawn from one sample of a study of cytomegalovirus exposure and HLA in healthy donors. Sequencing was performed with immunoSEQ multiplex PCR; in TCRdb, only in-frame clones are kept and a portion is missing. The sample holds 130,000 to 150,000 clones, around 75% seen once. The specimen was PBMCs. These receptors all stem from a man aged 55-75 years in good health and CMV-seronegative. Each CDR3 is given without its conserved first and last residue.

v_gene	j_gene	CDR3aa
TRBV30	TRBJ2-5	AWGGQGAQGTQY
TRBV5-1	TRBJ1-1	ASSRGQVNTEAF
TRBV5-4	TRBJ2-1	ASSLMGGSYNEQF
TRBV4-1	TRBJ1-1	ASTGPRARTF
TRBV6-5	TRBJ1-4	ASSLQGNEKLF
TRBV11-1	TRBJ2-7	ASSPTDRGYEQY
TRBV5-4	TRBJ2-1	ASRAGTSSYNEQF
TRBV9	TRBJ2-5	ASSGTGTGETQY
TRBV2	TRBJ1-1	ASSEGRMNTEAF
TRBV7-3	TRBJ2-1	ASSLLADYNEQF
TRBV27	TRBJ2-3	ASSFWEGRADTQY
TRBV28	TRBJ1-2	ASEDSNYGYT
TRBV5-4	TRBJ2-4	ASSLGAGGSSLQY
TRBV27	TRBJ1-5	ASSLIQGDGQPQH
TRBV5-1	TRBJ2-3	ASSLEGLAGGTDTQY
TRBV6-5	TRBJ2-3	ASSSLAGTSTDTQY
TRBV7-2	TRBJ2-3	ASSLAGGLMDTQY
TRBV28	TRBJ2-3	ASSSLEGGTTDTQY
TRBV7-7	TRBJ2-3	ASSPEVGGTDTQY
TRBV2	TRBJ2-5	ASGGGGLMETQY
TRBV4-1	TRBJ1-2	ASSPTGSYGYT
TRBV19	TRBJ2-1	ASSERTSPRYNEQF
TRBV7-2	TRBJ2-7	ASSLLAGVPNEQY
TRBV7-7	TRBJ2-5	ASSVDQTGKEETQY
TRBV19	TRBJ2-5	ASSIAASGSQETQY
TRBV9	TRBJ2-7	ASSATAETVYEQY
TRBV30	TRBJ2-7	AWSLTPDSYEQY
TRBV6-5	TRBJ2-3	ASTRGIADTQY
TRBV14	TRBJ2-7	ASSPRASGFYEQY
TRBV5-1	TRBJ1-4	ASSLAKGQNNEKLF
TRBV6-6	TRBJ1-4	ASSYSTGVEEKLF
TRBV5-5	TRBJ2-7	ASSLETSGRYEQY
TRBV6-1	TRBJ2-2	ASSTRQGGTGELF
TRBV27	TRBJ2-2	ASSLKALRNSRGDTGELF
TRBV28	TRBJ2-2	ASSLLRTGELF
TRBV19	TRBJ2-2	ASTPLDRAVTGELF
TRBV15	TRBJ2-1	ATSKDSSFYNEQF
TRBV9	TRBJ2-7	ASSGTSGTYEQY
TRBV2	TRBJ1-1	ASKEVSNTEAF
TRBV5-4	TRBJ1-2	ASSSISSTGAYGYT
TRBV7-3	TRBJ2-7	ASSWAPGSEQY
TRBV7-8	TRBJ1-5	ASSPREGPQH
TRBV4-1	TRBJ2-7	ASSPPLSYEQY
TRBV14	TRBJ1-2	ASSQVGQTGALNYGYT
TRBV7-2	TRBJ2-7	ASSSQAETGGEQY
TRBV28	TRBJ2-7	ASSQTGTSGRLY
TRBV7-7	TRBJ2-2	ASSLGASGTQTRTGELF
TRBV5-1	TRBJ2-2	ASSLFTGESGGGELF
TRBV5-1	TRBJ1-1	ASSLSGSSSGTEAF
TRBV19	TRBJ2-2	ASQDRADGELF
TRBV7-2	TRBJ1-1	ASSLVGPSMNTEAF
TRBV30	TRBJ1-2	AWPGQRGFGYT
TRBV7-9	TRBJ1-5	ASSRQGWNQPQH
TRBV15	TRBJ1-1	ATSRDRNTEAF
TRBV7-3	TRBJ2-3	ASSLRPGGADTQY
TRBV10-1	TRBJ1-1	ASSDWNTEAF
TRBV7-9	TRBJ1-2	ASSPEHYGYT